A single sample gave rise to the 23 T cell receptor beta chains below, sequenced in a study of T cells in Graves' hyperthyroidism and ophthalmopathy. From RNA transcripts, TCR beta CDR3 regions were amplified. The study used the HTBI primer set for a first-round RT-PCR of the TCR CDR3. TCRdb re-called the multiplex PCR reads through MiXCR, storing one row per CDR3 protein. The sample shows about 300,000 distinct CDR3 sequences, less than 20% of them seen only once. The material sequenced was blood. These receptors originate from a man aged 50 or older with Graves' ophthalmopathy.

This clonotype has a count of ten or more. V gene TRBV2 combines with J gene TRBJ1-6; no definite D call. Germline V gives CDR1 SNHLY, CDR2 FYNNEI. V was shortened by 2 bases and J by 7 bases, with 12 bases between the two germline ends. This CDR3 has 15 amino acids. The CDR3 here is CASSESGNSNSPLHF. The CDR3 coding sequence is TGTGCCAGCAGTGAATCGGGCAATTCGAATTCACCCCTCCACTTT.

V usage is TRBV19 and J usage is TRBJ2-5; TRBD2 might be the D (6 bases). From germline, CDR1 is LNHDA and CDR2 SQIVND (reference sequence). CDR3 length equals 16 residues. Trimming pared 3 bases from V and 3 bases from J, leaving 17 bases between. Here the CDR3 reads CASSITEGGVEETQYF. The CDR3 DNA reads TGTGCCAGTAGTATCACCGAGGGAGGCGTAGAAGAGACCCAGTACTTC. The full variable domain, with the rest looked up from reference TRBV19 and TRBJ2-5, is DGGITQSPKYLFRKEGQNVTLSCEQNLNHDAMYWYRQDPGQGLRLIYYSQIVNDFQKGDIAEGYSVSREKKESFPLTVTSAQKNPTAFYLCASSITEGGVEETQYFGPGTRLLVL.

This clonotype came up many times. The chain uses TRBV5-1 and TRBJ1-1; D ambiguous. The CDR3 has 13 amino acids. V lost 2 bases, J lost 2 bases, and 7 bases lay in between. Germline CDR1 reads SGHRS; CDR2 reads YFSETQ. The CDR3 here is CASSLGDNTEAFF. The CDR3 DNA reads as TGCGCCAGCAGCTTAGGAGACAACACTGAAGCTTTCTTT.

The chain recombines TRBV5-6 with TRBJ2-3; D gene uncertain. The V and J ends lost 0 bases and 7 bases respectively, with 3 bases between them. From germline, CDR1 is SGHDT and CDR2 YYEEEE. The CDR3 spans 11 residues. CDR3 nucleotide sequence: TGTGCCAGCAGCTTGGTAAATACGCAGTATTTT. This translates into CASSLVNTQYF.

The chain is built from TRBV20-1 and TRBJ2-7; 8 nucleotides agree with TRBD2. The CDR3 is 15 amino acids. The germline gives CDR1 DFQATT, CDR2 SNEGSKA (reference sequence). Germline trimming cut 4 bases from V and 2 bases from J; bases unmatched to any gene: 10. The DNA of the CDR3 is TGCAGTGCTACCCCCCCGGATAGCGGGACCTACGAGCAGTACTTC. As protein: CSATPPDSGTYEQYF.

This clonotype has only a few counts. A much larger clone differs from this one at a single base, so this may be a read error. The chain couples TRBV11-2 to TRBJ2-7, with D perhaps matching TRBD2 (6 bases). This CDR3 comprises 15 residues. CDR1 and CDR2 from the germline V gene are SGHAT and FQNNGV. CDR3 sequence: CASSLVLGGTYGQYF. In DNA form, the CDR3 reads TGTGCCAGCAGCTTAGTGCTTGGGGGGACCTACGGGCAGTACTTC.

This clonotype was seen a few times. V and J are TRBV20-1 and TRBJ1-4; D is ambiguous. In germline, CDR1 is DFQATT, CDR2 SNEGSKA (reference sequence). Trimming left V 4 bases short and J 7 bases short, with 10 bases between. The CDR3 has 12 residues. The CDR3, as DNA: TGCAGTGCTACCGAGCGCAGTGAAAAACTGTTTTTT. This codes for CSATERSEKLFF.

This clonotype came up a few times. The chain is built from TRBV14 and TRBJ1-6; D not certain. CDR3 length: 15 amino acids. Germline values: CDR1 SGHDN, CDR2 FVKESK. V shed 5 bases and J shed 6 bases, with 14 bases lying between them. In DNA, the CDR3 is TGTGCCAGCAGCGCCCGGGCCCCGGGTAATTCACCCCTCCACTTT. This sequence encodes CASSARAPGNSPLHF. The variable domain in full, with the rest retrieved from reference TRBV14 and TRBJ1-6, is EAGVTQFPSHSVIEKGQTVTLRCDPISGHDNLYWYRRVMGKEIKFLLHFVKESKQDESGMPNNRFLAERTGGTYSTLKVQPAELEDSGVYFCASSARAPGNSPLHFGNGTRLTVT.

This clonotype was picked up many times. The chain links TRBV5-1 to TRBJ2-1; 7 bases are a match to TRBD1. The CDR3 is 16 amino acids. Germline assignment: CDR1 SGHRS and CDR2 YFSETQ. The V and J ends lost 4 bases and 2 bases, in that order; junction bases with no gene match: 9. The CDR3 loop is CASSLPTGTAYNEQFF. CDR3 DNA: TGCGCCAGCAGCCTCCCAACCGGGACAGCCTACAATGAGCAGTTCTTC.

This clonotype was found many times. V and J are TRBV6-6 and TRBJ2-1; the match to TRBD1 covers 7 bases. CDR1 and CDR2 from the germline V gene are MNHNY and SVGAGI (reference sequence). After removal of 2 bases from V and 5 bases from J, the junction contained 3 bases not matched to a gene. The CDR3 covers 14 residues. The CDR3 sequence is CASSYKGTDNEQFF. The CDR3 coding sequence is TGTGCCAGCAGTTACAAAGGGACAGACAATGAGCAGTTCTTC.

Only a few counts were recorded for this clonotype. The J gene is TRBJ2-7, the V gene TRBV14; no clear D gene. Trimming left V 0 bases short and J 4 bases short, with 7 bases between. The CDR3 has 13 amino acids. The germline V gene encodes CDR1 SGHDN and CDR2 FVKESK. The CDR3 is CASSQDGRYEQYF. The CDR3 DNA follows: TGTGCCAGCAGCCAAGATGGGCGATACGAGCAGTACTTC.

This clonotype was seen at least ten times. V and J are TRBV11-3 and TRBJ2-1; TRBD2 matches at 13 bases. J lost 0 bases, V lost 4 bases, and 6 bases had no gene match. This CDR3 region has 18 residues. Germline V gene data show CDR1 as SGHNT and CDR2 as YENEEA. Written as DNA, the CDR3 is TGTGCCAGCAGCTCGACTAGCGGGAGGTCCCACTCCTACAATGAGCAGTTCTTC. It specifies CASSSTSGRSHSYNEQFF.

The sample holds one count of this clonotype. The junction differs from germline at one of its ends, possibly a read error. V and J are TRBV5-6 and TRBJ2-6, with D possibly TRBD1 on 5 matching bases. Looked up from germline, CDR1 is SGHDT and CDR2 is YYEEEE. The CDR3 sequence is 16 residues long. CDR3 residues: CASSLPFSSGADVLTF. The CDR3, as DNA: TGTGCCAGCAGCCTTCCATTCTCCTCTGGGGCCGACGTCCTGACTTTC.

This clonotype was picked up a small number of times. The chain joins TRBV12-3 or TRBV12-4 to TRBJ2-5; 9 bases line up with TRBD2. Unmatched junction bases numbered 14, after V lost 7 bases and J lost 5 bases. CDR3 length: 16 amino acids. The CDR3 DNA is TGTGCCAGCACCGACCCGGGTAGCGGGAGTCCGGAGACCCAGTACTTC. The encoded protein is CASTDPGSGSPETQYF.

This clonotype was seen more than once but under ten times. The chain has TRBV20-1 and TRBJ1-1; 7 positions agree with TRBD1. V was pared by 5 bases and J by 5 bases, with 8 bases of the junction left unmatched. This CDR3 spans 13 amino acids. The germline CDR1 and CDR2 sequences are DFQATT and SNEGSKA (reference sequence). In DNA form, the CDR3 reads TGCAGTGCTCCTGAGGGGGCGCGGACTGAAGCTTTCTTT. It is translated as CSAPEGARTEAFF.

This clonotype was observed a handful of times. This rearrangement joins TRBV6-5 to TRBJ2-4; TRBD1 is a possible D gene (5 bases). Germline CDR1 reads MNHEY; CDR2 reads SVGAGI. V was pared by 0 bases and J by 3 bases, with 6 bases between. This CDR3 has 14 amino acids. The chain's CDR3 is CASSYSDSKNIQYF. The CDR3 DNA sequence: TGTGCCAGCAGTTACTCTGACAGCAAAAACATTCAGTACTTC.

This clonotype has a handful of counts. The genes are TRBV28 and TRBJ2-1; tentatively, D is TRBD1 (6 bases). Trimming stripped 6 bases from V and 2 bases from J, with 11 bases between. Germline V gives CDR1 MDHEN, CDR2 SYDVKM. This CDR3 is 14 amino acids long. The CDR3 nucleotides read TGTGCCAGCAGGGTGGACAGAGCCTACAATGAGCAGTTCTTC. This gives the protein CASRVDRAYNEQFF.

This clonotype was seen ten or more times. The chain combines TRBV2 with TRBJ1-5, with D possibly TRBD1 on 6 matching bases. Trimming took 6 bases from V and 0 from J, leaving 15 bases between them. In germline, CDR1 is SNHLY, CDR2 FYNNEI. This CDR3 comprises 16 residues. CDR3 in amino acids: CASRRGRGYSNQPQHF. The CDR3 DNA sequence: TGTGCCAGCAGGCGGGGGCGCGGGTATAGCAATCAGCCCCAGCATTTT.

This clonotype was counted many times. This chain connects TRBV27 to TRBJ2-3; 7 bases align to TRBD2. The germline V gene has CDR1 MNHEY and CDR2 SMNVEV (reference sequence). The CDR3 totals 13 residues. The V and J ends lost 5 bases and 2 bases, in that order; junction bases with no gene match: 1. In DNA form, the CDR3 reads TGTGCCAGCAGTGAGCGGGACACAGATACGCAGTATTTT. Translated, it gives CASSERDTDTQYF.

The table lists this clonotype with many counts. V usage is TRBV11-2 and J usage is TRBJ2-1; no firm D call. CDR1 SGHAT and CDR2 FQNNGV come from the germline V gene. The V and J ends lost 1 base and 0 bases respectively, with 13 bases between them. This CDR3 has 17 residues. Written as DNA, the CDR3 is TGTGCCAGCAGCTTAGCTGGAACTGCGAGCTCCTACAATGAGCAGTTCTTC. Translating gives CASSLAGTASSYNEQFF.

The rearrangement joins TRBV6-1 to TRBJ2-5, with D hard to call. The CDR3 is made up of 11 amino acids. Germline CDR1 MNHNS, CDR2 SASEGT. V was pared by 3 bases and J by 7 bases, with 6 bases between. CDR3 bases: TGTGCCAGCAGTGAGATACGGACCCAGTACTTC. This sequence encodes CASSEIRTQYF.

This clonotype was picked up many times. The V gene is TRBV5-1, the J gene TRBJ1-2; D gene uncertain. This CDR3 has 13 residues. V was shortened by 4 bases and J by 8 bases, with 15 bases between the two germline ends. The germline CDR1 and CDR2 sequences are SGHRS and YFSETQ. CDR3 DNA: TGCGCCAGCAGCCCCATGTCGCCGGACGGCTACACCTTC. It translates to CASSPMSPDGYTF.

This clonotype was counted at least ten times. This CDR3 reads CASSLTQHF. In nucleotides, the CDR3 is TGTGCCAGCAGTTTGACCCAGCATTTT. The V and J genes are TRBV12-3 or TRBV12-4 and TRBJ1-5, with D uncertain. The V end was cut by 3 bases, the J end by 11 bases, with 2 bases between. The CDR3 runs to 9 residues.